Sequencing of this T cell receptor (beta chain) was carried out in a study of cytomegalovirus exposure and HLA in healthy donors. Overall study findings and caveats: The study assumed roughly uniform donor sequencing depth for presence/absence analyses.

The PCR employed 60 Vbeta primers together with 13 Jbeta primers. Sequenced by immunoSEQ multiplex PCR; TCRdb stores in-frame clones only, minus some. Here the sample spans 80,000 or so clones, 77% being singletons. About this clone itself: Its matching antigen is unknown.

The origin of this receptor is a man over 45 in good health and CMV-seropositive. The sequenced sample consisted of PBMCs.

The CDR3 DNA is TGTGCCAGCAGGGGGCAGGGGACCTACGAGCAGTACTTC. It translates to CASRGQGTYEQYF. V and J are TRBV5-6 and TRBJ2-7; possible D gene TRBD1, 6 bases. Trimming pared 5 bases from V and 2 bases from J, leaving 11 bases between. This CDR3 is 13 amino acids long. In germline, CDR1 is SGHDT, CDR2 YYEEEE.